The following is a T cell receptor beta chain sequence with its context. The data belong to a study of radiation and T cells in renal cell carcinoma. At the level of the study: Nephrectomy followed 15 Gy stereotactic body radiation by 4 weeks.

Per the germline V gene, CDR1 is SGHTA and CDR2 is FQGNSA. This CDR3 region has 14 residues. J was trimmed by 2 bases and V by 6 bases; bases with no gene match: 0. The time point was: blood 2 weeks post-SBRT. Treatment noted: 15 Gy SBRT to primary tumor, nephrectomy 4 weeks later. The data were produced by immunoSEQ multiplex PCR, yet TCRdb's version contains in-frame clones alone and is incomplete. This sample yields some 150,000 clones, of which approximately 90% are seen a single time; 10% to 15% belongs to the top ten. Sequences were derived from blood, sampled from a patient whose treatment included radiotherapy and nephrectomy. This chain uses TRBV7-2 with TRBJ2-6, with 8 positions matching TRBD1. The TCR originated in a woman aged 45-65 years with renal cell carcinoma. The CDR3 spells CASRTGAGANVLTF. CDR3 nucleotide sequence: TGTGCCAGCAGGACAGGGGCTGGGGCCAACGTCCTGACTTTC.